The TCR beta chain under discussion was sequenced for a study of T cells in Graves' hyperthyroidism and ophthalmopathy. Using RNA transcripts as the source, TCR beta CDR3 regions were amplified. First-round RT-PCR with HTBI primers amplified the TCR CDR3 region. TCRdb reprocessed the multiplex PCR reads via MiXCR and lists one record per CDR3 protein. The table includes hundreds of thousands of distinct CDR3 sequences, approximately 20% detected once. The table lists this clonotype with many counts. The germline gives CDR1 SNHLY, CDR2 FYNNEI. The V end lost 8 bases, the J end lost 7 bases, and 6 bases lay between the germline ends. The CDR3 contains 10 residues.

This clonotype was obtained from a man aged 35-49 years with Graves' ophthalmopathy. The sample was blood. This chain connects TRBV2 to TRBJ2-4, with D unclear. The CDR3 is CASCLNIQYF. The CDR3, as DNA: TGTGCCAGCTGTTTGAACATTCAGTACTTC.